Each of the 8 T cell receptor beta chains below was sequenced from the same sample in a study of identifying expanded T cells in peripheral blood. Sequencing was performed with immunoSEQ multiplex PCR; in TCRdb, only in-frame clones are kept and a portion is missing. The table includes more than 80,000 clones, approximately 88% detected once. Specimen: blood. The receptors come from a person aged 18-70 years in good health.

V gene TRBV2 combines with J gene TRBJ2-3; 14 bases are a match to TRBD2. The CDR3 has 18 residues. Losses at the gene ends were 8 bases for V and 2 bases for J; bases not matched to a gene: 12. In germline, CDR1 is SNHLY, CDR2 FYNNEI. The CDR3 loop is CASSRTSGGSLSTDTQYF. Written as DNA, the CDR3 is TGTGCCAGCTCACGGACTAGCGGGGGGTCTCTCTCCACAGATACGCAGTATTTT.

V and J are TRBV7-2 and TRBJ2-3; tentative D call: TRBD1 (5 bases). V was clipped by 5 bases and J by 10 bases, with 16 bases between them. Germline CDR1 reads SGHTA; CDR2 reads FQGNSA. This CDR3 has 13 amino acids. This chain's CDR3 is CASSLQGYDPQYF. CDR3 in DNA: TGTGCCAGCAGCCTGCAGGGTTACGATCCGCAGTATTTT.

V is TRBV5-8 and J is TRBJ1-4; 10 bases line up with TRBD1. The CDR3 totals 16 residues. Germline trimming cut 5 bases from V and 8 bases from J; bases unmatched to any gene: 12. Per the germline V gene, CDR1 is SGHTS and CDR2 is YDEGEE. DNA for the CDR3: TGTGCCAGCAGGAGCCGGGACAGGGGATTCGGAGAAAAACTGTTTTTT. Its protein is CASRSRDRGFGEKLFF.

The CDR3 here is CASRPRNRVRPDTQYF. The CDR3, as DNA: TGTGCCAGCAGACCCCGGAACAGGGTCCGCCCAGATACGCAGTATTTT. This chain links TRBV5-6 with TRBJ2-3, with a possible D match to TRBD1 (6 bases). This CDR3 has 16 residues. Trimming removed 5 bases at V and 4 bases at J, with 20 bases between. Per germline, CDR1 SGHDT and CDR2 YYEEEE.

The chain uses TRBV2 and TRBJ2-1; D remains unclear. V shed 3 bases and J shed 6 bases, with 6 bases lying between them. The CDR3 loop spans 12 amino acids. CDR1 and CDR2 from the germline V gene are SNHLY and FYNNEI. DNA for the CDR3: TGTGCCAGCAGTGATAGCCCCAATGAGCAGTTCTTC. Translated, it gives CASSDSPNEQFF. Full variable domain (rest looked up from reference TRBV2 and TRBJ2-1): EPEVTQTPSHQVTQMGQEVILRCVPISNHLYFYWYRQILGQKVEFLVSFYNNEISEKSEIFDDQFSVERPDGSNFTLKIRSTKLEDSAMYFCASSDSPNEQFFGPGTRLTVL.

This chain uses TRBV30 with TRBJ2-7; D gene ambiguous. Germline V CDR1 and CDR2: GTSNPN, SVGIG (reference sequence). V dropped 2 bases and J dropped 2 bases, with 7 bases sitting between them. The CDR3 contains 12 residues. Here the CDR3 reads CAWSNQPYEQYF. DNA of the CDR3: TGTGCCTGGAGTAACCAGCCCTACGAGCAGTACTTC.

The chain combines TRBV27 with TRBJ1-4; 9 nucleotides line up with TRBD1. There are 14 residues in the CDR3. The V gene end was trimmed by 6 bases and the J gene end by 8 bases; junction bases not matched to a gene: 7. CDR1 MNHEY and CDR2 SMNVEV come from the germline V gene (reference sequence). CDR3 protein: CASREGTGMEKLFF. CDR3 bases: TGTGCCAGCAGAGAAGGGACAGGGATGGAAAAACTGTTTTTT.

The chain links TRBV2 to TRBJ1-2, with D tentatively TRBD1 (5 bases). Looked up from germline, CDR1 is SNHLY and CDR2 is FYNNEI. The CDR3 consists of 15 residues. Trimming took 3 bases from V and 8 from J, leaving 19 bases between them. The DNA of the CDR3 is TGTGCCAGCAGTGATTTTCGGGACCGGCGGTCGGGCTACACCTTC. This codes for CASSDFRDRRSGYTF.